The 10 T cell receptor beta chains below were found in one sample sequenced in a study of blood T cell repertoires in COVID-19. Clones were sequenced by immunoSEQ multiplex PCR, and TCRdb holds only the in-frame ones, with some missing. In the table there are fewer than 250,000 clones, about nine tenths of which are singletons. Sequenced material: peripheral blood. The receptors here all came from a man between 45 and 60 years old with acute or convalescent COVID-19.

The rearrangement uses TRBV5-1 and TRBJ1-1; 8 bases line up with TRBD1. This CDR3 has 16 residues. The ends lost 4 bases at V and 1 base at J; junction bases unmatched: 9. CDR1 and CDR2 from the germline V gene are SGHRS and YFSETQ. CDR3 DNA: TGCGCCAGCAGCCCACCACGACAGGGGTCGAACACTGAAGCTTTCTTT. Its protein is CASSPPRQGSNTEAFF. Using reference TRBV5-1 and TRBJ1-1 for the parts outside the CDR3, the full variable domain is KAGVTQTPRYLIKTRGQQVTLSCSPISGHRSVSWYQQTPGQGLQFLFEYFSETQRNKGNFPGRFSGRQFSNSRSEMNVSTLELGDSALYLCASSPPRQGSNTEAFFGQGTRLTVV.

The chain links TRBV4-2 to TRBJ2-4; 11 positions match TRBD2. Trimming removed 0 bases from V and 0 bases from J; junction bases left unmatched: 10. Germline lookup yields CDR1 LGHNA and CDR2 YNFKEQ. The CDR3 consists of 20 residues. The CDR3 DNA reads TGTGCCAGCAGCCAAGATGGGGCTAGCGGGGGGATTTTAGCCAAAAACATTCAGTACTTC. This gives the protein CASSQDGASGGILAKNIQYF.

J is TRBJ1-6 and V is TRBV13, with D tentatively TRBD1 (6 bases). The CDR3 has 13 residues. V was cut by 3 bases and J by 10 bases, with 10 bases left in between. Germline V CDR1 and CDR2: PRHDT, FYEKMQ (reference sequence). The CDR3 reads CASSLGGRSPLHF. For the CDR3, the DNA is TGTGCCAGCAGCTTGGGGGGGCGGTCACCCCTCCACTTT.

About this clone: This same CDR3 is encoded by further DNA sequences in the sample. V usage is TRBV6-5 and J usage is TRBJ1-5; the D gene is possibly TRBD1 (6 bases). This CDR3 is 15 amino acids long. Germline V gives CDR1 MNHEY, CDR2 SVGAGI. Trimming left V 3 bases short and J 0 bases short, with 9 bases between. The chain's CDR3 is CASSYYRDSNQPQHF. CDR3 in DNA: TGTGCCAGCAGTTATTACAGGGATAGCAATCAGCCCCAGCATTTT.

V and J are TRBV4-2 and TRBJ2-4; D may be TRBD1 (6 bases). V lost 0 bases and J 3 bases, leaving 21 bases between the germline ends. The CDR3 runs 19 residues. Germline CDR1 and CDR2: LGHNA and YNFKEQ. CDR3 bases: TGTGCCAGCAGCCAAGATGGGCAAGGGGGTCCATGGGGCAAAAACATTCAGTACTTC. Its translation is CASSQDGQGGPWGKNIQYF.

V and J are TRBV7-9 and TRBJ2-5; 12 nucleotides align to TRBD2. The CDR3 is 17 amino acids. The trim removed 1 base at V and 5 bases at J, leaving 8 bases unmatched. Germline-derived CDR1 and CDR2 are SEHNR and FQNEAQ (reference sequence). The CDR3: CASSLGSLTSGGETQYF. In nucleotides, the CDR3 is TGTGCCAGCAGCTTAGGTTCTCTGACTAGCGGGGGTGAGACCCAGTACTTC.

The V call is TRBV19, the J call TRBJ1-1, with unresolved D. Germline values: CDR1 LNHDA, CDR2 SQIVND (reference sequence). This CDR3 region has 15 residues. The V end was cut by 6 bases, the J end by 4 bases, with 18 bases between. CDR3 region: CASSLDGRVGTEAFF. The CDR3 bases are TGTGCCAGTAGCCTCGATGGGCGGGTTGGCACTGAAGCTTTCTTT.

The chain carries TRBV19 and TRBJ1-6; weak D call: TRBD1 (6 bases). The CDR3 totals 19 residues. V was trimmed by 4 bases and J by 7 bases, leaving 26 bases between them. Germline values: CDR1 LNHDA, CDR2 SQIVND (reference sequence). The CDR3 DNA follows: TGTGCCAGTAGTACCGCCCGACAGGTCGGAGTTGTTAAGAATTCACCCCTCCACTTT. Translation gives CASSTARQVGVVKNSPLHF.

The gene calls are TRBV30 and TRBJ1-2; possibly TRBD1 for D (5 bases). V shed 7 bases and J shed 4 bases, with 10 bases lying between them. Germline lookup yields CDR1 GTSNPN and CDR2 SVGIG (reference sequence). There are 11 residues in the CDR3. The CDR3 region is CAFSQAYGYTF. In DNA form, the CDR3 reads TGTGCCTTCTCACAGGCCTATGGCTACACCTTC.

The chain combines TRBV5-5 with TRBJ2-7; D is ambiguous. The ends were cut back, 4 bases at V and 3 bases at J, with 8 bases in the middle. CDR1 and CDR2 from the germline V gene are SGHKS and YYEKEE (reference sequence). The CDR3 has 12 amino acids. CDR3 coding DNA: TGTGCCAGCAGCACGATCAGCTACGAGCAGTACTTC. Encoded protein: CASSTISYEQYF.